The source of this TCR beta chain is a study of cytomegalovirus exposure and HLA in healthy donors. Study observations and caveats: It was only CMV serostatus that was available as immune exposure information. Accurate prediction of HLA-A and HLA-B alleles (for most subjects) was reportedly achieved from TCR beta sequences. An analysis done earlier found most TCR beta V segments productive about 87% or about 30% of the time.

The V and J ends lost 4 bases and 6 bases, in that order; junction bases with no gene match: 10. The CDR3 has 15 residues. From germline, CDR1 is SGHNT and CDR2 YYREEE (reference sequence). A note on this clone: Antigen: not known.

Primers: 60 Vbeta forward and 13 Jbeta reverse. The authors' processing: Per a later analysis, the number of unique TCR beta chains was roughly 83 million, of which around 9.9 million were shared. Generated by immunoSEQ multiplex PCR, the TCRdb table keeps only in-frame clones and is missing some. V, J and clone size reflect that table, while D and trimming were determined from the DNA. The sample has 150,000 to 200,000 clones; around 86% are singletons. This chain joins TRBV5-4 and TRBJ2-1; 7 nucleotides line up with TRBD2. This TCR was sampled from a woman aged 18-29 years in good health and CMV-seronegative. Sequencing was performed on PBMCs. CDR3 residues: CASSGGLRRPNEQFF. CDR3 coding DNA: TGTGCCAGCAGCGGGGGACTACGGAGACCCAATGAGCAGTTCTTC.